The rows below give T cell receptor beta chains drawn from one sample of a study of blood T cell repertoires in COVID-19. Sequencing used immunoSEQ multiplex PCR; TCRdb keeps in-frame clones, though not all of them. There are around 46,000 clones in the sample; approximately 83% occur only once, and approximately 54% lies in the top ten. The sample consisted of peripheral blood. Receptors were obtained from a man in his 70s with acute or convalescent COVID-19. Both conserved end residues are part of each CDR3. A D gene is named only where the DNA matches it firmly.

V gene,D gene,J gene,CDR3 length,CDR3 protein
TRBV7-2,.,TRBJ2-1,16,CASSPLGTAAPNEQFF
TRBV12-3/TRBV12-4,.,TRBJ1-2,13,CASSFGRADGYTF
TRBV11-1,TRBD2,TRBJ2-7,16,CASSSSFSGASGEQYF
TRBV28,TRBD1,TRBJ1-1,13,CASIDRANTEAFF
TRBV11-2,TRBD2,TRBJ2-1,13,CASSLDRTRSAFF
TRBV5-4,TRBD1,TRBJ2-2,15,CASSSAGGRAGELFF
TRBV6-5,.,TRBJ2-6,13,CASSLSGANVLTF
TRBV20-1,.,TRBJ1-1,16,CSASKAGSGVDTEAFF
TRBV6-5,.,TRBJ2-2,13,CASRDIGTGELFF
TRBV28,TRBD1,TRBJ1-5,15,CASRSGTGDNQPQHF
TRBV30,.,TRBJ2-6,17,CAWSVNGYGSGANVLTF
TRBV11-2,TRBD2,TRBJ2-5,16,CASSLTSGRFQETQYF
TRBV7-2,.,TRBJ2-1,14,CASSLRRLYNEQFF
TRBV4-2,TRBD2,TRBJ2-1,16,CASSQLGLAGDNEQFF
TRBV7-6,.,TRBJ2-3,11,CASELADTQYF
TRBV7-7,.,TRBJ1-1,12,CASSAGEFEAFF
TRBV6-5,TRBD1,TRBJ2-1,15,CASSTGGAAGNEQFF
TRBV18,TRBD1,TRBJ2-5,17,CASSPPLWDRAQETQYF
TRBV3-1/TRBV3-2,.,TRBJ1-1,14,CASSQGAANTEAFF
TRBV27,.,TRBJ2-3,15,CASSLMAANTDTQYF
TRBV6-2/TRBV6-3,.,TRBJ2-5,12,CASSWAQETQYF
TRBV7-8,TRBD2,TRBJ2-2,15,CASSFLAGGPGELFF
TRBV27,.,TRBJ2-7,15,CASYSVQGPSYEQYF
TRBV5-1,.,TRBJ1-5,15,CASSLEGVGNQPQHF